The clone carrying this T cell receptor (beta chain) is a singleton in its sample. The data derive from a study of T cells in localized non-small cell lung cancer. Trimming shortened V by 6 bases and J by 0 bases, and 12 bases separated the two germline ends. The CDR3 consists of 15 residues. CDR1 is LNHDA, CDR2 SQIVND, per germline (reference sequence). Some clones are missing from TCRdb's copy, which holds only in-frame ones; the method was immunoSEQ multiplex PCR. The table lists roughly 1,600 clones, about 30% of them singletons. Sequencing was performed on normal lung tissue next to the tumor, taken before any cancer treatment. The TCR was taken from a male donor at least 60 years old with stage II squamous cell lung carcinoma. The chain links TRBV19 to TRBJ2-4; the D is unclear. The DNA of the CDR3 is TGTGCCAGTAGGCAAGCGATAACAGCCAAAAACATTCAGTACTTC. Amino acids: CASRQAITAKNIQYF.